This TCR beta chain was sequenced during a study of shared clonotypes between healthy human individuals. Study in general: A donor's plate count was three for CD4 naive and three for CD4 memory; CD8 naive had two and CD8 memory one. Study findings and constraints: Naive subsets typically showed greater estimated richness than memory subsets.

Researchers ran the assay at a deep level. The data were produced by immunoSEQ multiplex PCR, yet TCRdb's version contains in-frame clones alone and is incomplete. Among 1.5 million to 2.5 million clones listed, about 94% were seen once. Naive CD8 isolation took CD45RO-negative cells positively selected for CCR7 and excluded terminally differentiated effector memory CD45RA+ cells. A word on this clone: Its target is unknown.

CDR1 SGHDT and CDR2 YYEEEE come from the germline V gene. CDR3 size: 16 residues. The V and J ends lost 4 bases and 1 base respectively, with 16 bases between them. The sequence derives from a man aged 18 to 29 in good health. The J gene is TRBJ2-3, the V gene TRBV5-6; perhaps D is TRBD1 or TRBD2 (5 bases each). The sequencing sample was made of naive CD8+ T cells sorted from blood. For the CDR3, the DNA is TGTGCCAGCAGCCTAGGGACGCCCGTACGCACAGATACGCAGTATTTT. It specifies CASSLGTPVRTDTQYF.